The rows below give T cell receptor beta chains drawn from one sample of a study of T cells in Graves' hyperthyroidism and ophthalmopathy. TCRdb ran MiXCR on the multiplex PCR reads and lists one entry per CDR3 protein. The sample yields 45,000 to 60,000 distinct CDR3 sequences, about 50% seen once. Input material: blood. The source of these receptors is a woman aged 30 to 39 with Graves' ophthalmopathy. Both conserved end residues are part of each CDR3. The order of the fields is D gene, clone size, J gene, V gene, CDR3 protein, CDR3 DNA. A D gene is named only where the DNA matches it firmly. Where a row states a size, it is once, few, many or the class of an expanded clone; other rows omit it.

D gene: NA
clone size: once
J gene: TRBJ2-5
V gene: TRBV10-3
CDR3 protein: CAIKESGSTGETQYF
CDR3 DNA: TGTGCCATCAAGGAAAGCGGAAGCACCGGAGAGACCCAGTACTTC

D gene: NA
clone size: many
J gene: TRBJ1-1
V gene: TRBV10-1
CDR3 protein: CASRDDTYTEASF
CDR3 DNA: TGCGCCAGCAGAGACGACACATACACTGAAGCTTCCTTT

D gene: TRBD1
clone size: NA
J gene: TRBJ1-4
V gene: TRBV11-1
CDR3 protein: CASSLHPGQNNEKLFF
CDR3 DNA: TGTGCCAGCAGCTTACACCCGGGACAGAATAATGAAAAACTGTTTTTT

D gene: NA
clone size: many
J gene: TRBJ1-1
V gene: TRBV10-1
CDR3 protein: CASSESGGNRLEAFF
CDR3 DNA: TGCGCCAGCAGTGAGTCGGGAGGGAACCGCCTCGAAGCTTTCTTT

D gene: NA
clone size: many
J gene: TRBJ2-3
V gene: TRBV3-1
CDR3 protein: CASSQELSATQYF
CDR3 DNA: TGTGCCAGCAGCCAAGAGTTATCCGCTACGCAGTATTTT

D gene: NA
clone size: NA
J gene: TRBJ1-2
V gene: TRBV24-1
CDR3 protein: CATSDGDIAHGYTF
CDR3 DNA: TGTGCCACCAGTGATGGGGACATAGCTCATGGCTACACCTTC

D gene: NA
clone size: few
J gene: TRBJ2-7
V gene: TRBV18
CDR3 protein: CASSPNGAGQGEQYF
CDR3 DNA: TGTGCCAGCTCCCCGAACGGTGCAGGGCAGGGCGAGCAGTACTTC

D gene: TRBD2
clone size: many
J gene: TRBJ2-1
V gene: TRBV6-5
CDR3 protein: CASSTTSGRDLYNEQFF
CDR3 DNA: TGTGCCAGCAGCACCACTAGCGGGAGGGACCTCTACAATGAGCAGTTCTTC

D gene: TRBD2
clone size: NA
J gene: TRBJ2-5
V gene: TRBV2
CDR3 protein: CASRGGGTQYF
CDR3 DNA: TGTGCCAGCAGGGGGGGGGGGACCCAGTACTTC

D gene: TRBD1
clone size: many
J gene: TRBJ1-1
V gene: TRBV6-5
CDR3 protein: CASSSRTGASAEAFF
CDR3 DNA: TGTGCCAGCAGTTCCAGGACAGGGGCGAGCGCTGAAGCTTTCTTT

D gene: NA
clone size: NA
J gene: TRBJ2-1
V gene: TRBV6-4
CDR3 protein: CASSDGRAAEGGEQFF
CDR3 DNA: TGTGCCAGCAGTGACGGTAGGGCAGCGGAGGGTGGTGAGCAGTTCTTC

D gene: NA
clone size: NA
J gene: TRBJ2-3
V gene: TRBV11-2
CDR3 protein: CASRPLAGNEQYF
CDR3 DNA: TGTGCCAGCAGGCCTCTTGCGGGAAATGAGCAGTATTTT

D gene: NA
clone size: many
J gene: TRBJ1-3
V gene: TRBV3-1
CDR3 protein: CASRQVRSGNTIYF
CDR3 DNA: TGTGCCAGCAGGCAGGTCCGTTCTGGAAACACCATATATTTT

D gene: NA
clone size: NA
J gene: TRBJ2-5
V gene: TRBV7-3
CDR3 protein: CASSSHPQGKVETQYF
CDR3 DNA: TGTGCCAGCAGCTCTCACCCACAGGGAAAGGTGGAGACCCAGTACTTC

D gene: TRBD2
clone size: many
J gene: TRBJ2-2
V gene: TRBV6-4
CDR3 protein: CASSDRASGVRELFF
CDR3 DNA: TGTGCCAGCAGTGACCGCGCAAGCGGGGTGCGGGAGCTGTTTTTT

D gene: NA
clone size: NA
J gene: TRBJ1-5
V gene: TRBV29-1
CDR3 protein: CSVPSQAYSNQPQHF
CDR3 DNA: TGCAGTGTCCCGTCGCAGGCCTATAGCAATCAGCCCCAGCATTTT

D gene: NA
clone size: NA
J gene: TRBJ2-5
V gene: TRBV25-1
CDR3 protein: CACSARGGGGQETQYF
CDR3 DNA: NA

D gene: NA
clone size: NA
J gene: TRBJ2-1
V gene: TRBV19
CDR3 protein: CASSIEGYSYNEQFF
CDR3 DNA: TGTGCCAGTAGTATTGAAGGGTACTCCTACAATGAGCAGTTCTTC

D gene: NA
clone size: many
J gene: TRBJ2-7
V gene: TRBV12-3/TRBV12-4
CDR3 protein: CASRAGTGAGEQYF
CDR3 DNA: TGTGCCAGCAGGGCCGGGACGGGTGCAGGGGAGCAGTACTTC

D gene: NA
clone size: many
J gene: TRBJ1-1
V gene: TRBV4-1
CDR3 protein: CASSLTGSATEAFF
CDR3 DNA: TGCGCCAGCAGTCTAACAGGGTCCGCGACTGAAGCTTTCTTT

D gene: TRBD1
clone size: NA
J gene: TRBJ2-7
V gene: TRBV7-9
CDR3 protein: CARSLGPQGTGGYEQHF
CDR3 DNA: TGTGCCCGCAGCTTAGGCCCTCAGGGGACAGGGGGCTACGAGCAGCACTTC